This TCR beta chain was identified during a study of T cell responses to AZD1222 COVID-19 vaccine. Regarding the study as a whole: Unmutated regions of variants are reportedly targeted by nearly half of spike-specific TCRs.

Sequenced by immunoSEQ multiplex PCR; TCRdb stores in-frame clones only, minus some. The repertoire holds around 140,000 clones, with roughly 90% as singletons. Notes on this clone: Its antigen is not known.

This CDR3 is built from 17 residues. Germline-derived CDR1 and CDR2 are SGHNT and YENEEA. V was pared by 5 bases and J by 1 base, with 3 bases of the junction left unmatched. This receptor was taken from an adult who received the AZD1222 COVID-19 vaccine. The chain links TRBV11-3 to TRBJ2-2; 14 bases map to TRBD2. The sample consisted of peripheral blood, taken 28 days after the second AZD1222 dose. The CDR3 is CASSRGTSGGNTGELFF. CDR3 DNA: TGTGCCAGCAGCCGCGGGACTAGCGGGGGGAACACCGGGGAGCTGTTTTTT.